This is a list of T cell receptor beta chains from one sample in a study of blood T cell repertoires in COVID-19. Assay used: immunoSEQ multiplex PCR; TCRdb lists only in-frame clones, some missing. The sample holds approximately 260,000 clones; roughly 83% are singletons and the top ten take approximately 10%. Sequencing was done on a sample of peripheral blood. The receptors here all came from a woman older than 75 with acute or convalescent COVID-19. The CDR3 runs from the conserved cysteine through the conserved F or W. The D gene is left open where the match is weak. Only part of the rows carry a size: once, few, many, or a class if the clone is expanded.

. | TRBJ2-3 | TRBV5-1 | once | CASSSRLGTDTQYF | TGCGCCAGCAGCTCCCGACTAGGAACAGATACGCAGTATTTT
. | TRBJ1-6 | TRBV28 | . | CASKIQESPLHF | TGTGCCAGCAAGATACAGGAGTCACCCCTCCACTTT
TRBD1 | TRBJ1-2 | TRBV5-1 | . | CASSLEGQAVYGYTF | TGCGCCAGCAGCTTGGAGGGACAGGCGGTATATGGCTACACCTTC
. | TRBJ1-4 | TRBV28 | . | CATFRGGANEKLFF | TGTGCCACCTTTCGGGGGGGGGCTAATGAAAAACTGTTTTTT
TRBD1 | TRBJ2-1 | TRBV18 | . | CASSQNRDSEQFF | TGTGCCAGCTCACAGAACAGGGACAGTGAGCAGTTCTTC
. | TRBJ1-2 | TRBV19 | many | CASSILGGYTF | TGTGCCAGTAGTATTCTGGGCGGCTACACCTTC
. | TRBJ1-1 | TRBV15 | . | CATSRGRASTEAFF | TGTGCCACCAGCAGAGGCAGGGCCTCCACTGAAGCTTTCTTT
TRBD1 | TRBJ2-7 | TRBV29-1 | . | CSVEGDRGGTYEQYF | TGCAGCGTTGAGGGGGACAGGGGCGGTACCTACGAGCAGTACTTC
TRBD1 | TRBJ1-1 | TRBV5-1 | . | CASSRRQGGNTEAFF | TGCGCCAGCAGCAGAAGACAGGGAGGAAACACTGAAGCTTTCTTT
. | TRBJ2-2 | TRBV4-1 | . | CASSQEASGGHTGELFF | TGCGCCAGCAGCCAAGAGGCCAGCGGTGGGCACACCGGGGAGCTGTTTTTT
TRBD1 | TRBJ1-2 | TRBV28 | . | CASSSTGLDGGYTF | TGTGCCAGCAGTTCGACAGGGCTAGACGGCGGCTACACCTTC
. | TRBJ1-2 | TRBV3-1/TRBV3-2 | . | CASSQEDGQNYGYTF | TGTGCCAGCAGCCAAGAAGATGGGCAGAACTATGGCTACACCTTC
. | TRBJ1-6 | TRBV29-1 | . | CSVLGPGPASPLHF | TGCAGCGTCCTCGGGCCAGGGCCGGCTTCACCCCTCCACTTT
. | TRBJ1-1 | TRBV6-5 | . | CASRSGQKNTEAFF | TGTGCCAGCAGAAGTGGACAAAAGAACACTGAAGCTTTCTTT
TRBD2 | TRBJ2-1 | TRBV7-3 | . | CASSFSGGHYNEQFF | TGTGCCAGCAGCTTTAGCGGGGGTCATTACAATGAGCAGTTCTTC
TRBD2 | TRBJ2-7 | TRBV7-2 | . | CASSQRLAGPYEQYF | TGTGCCAGCAGCCAGAGACTAGCGGGGCCGTACGAGCAGTACTTC
TRBD1 | TRBJ2-7 | TRBV28 | . | CASRAGGSYEQYF | TGTGCCAGCAGGGCAGGGGGCTCCTACGAGCAGTACTTC
TRBD1 | TRBJ2-3 | TRBV19 | . | CASRQGAVDTQYF | TGTGCCAGTAGACAGGGGGCTGTAGATACGCAGTATTTT
. | TRBJ1-2 | TRBV5-1 | . | CASSDDNNYGYTF | TGCGCCAGCAGCGATGACAACAACTATGGCTACACCTTC
TRBD1 | TRBJ1-4 | TRBV7-2 | few | CASSPSGQGRTNEKLFF | TGTGCCAGCAGCCCCTCGGGACAGGGGAGGACTAATGAAAAACTGTTTTTT
TRBD1 | TRBJ1-1 | TRBV7-9 | . | CASSPPTGLNTEAFF | TGTGCCAGCAGCCCCCCGACAGGGTTGAACACTGAAGCTTTCTTT
TRBD2 | TRBJ2-3 | TRBV5-1 | few | CASSPGLETDTQYF | TGCGCCAGCAGCCCGGGACTAGAGACAGATACGCAGTATTTT
TRBD2 | TRBJ2-7 | TRBV14 | . | CASSQDAGGLVQYF | TGTGCCAGCAGCCAAGATGCGGGGGGCTTGGTGCAGTACTTC
. | TRBJ1-2 | TRBV3-1/TRBV3-2 | . | CASSNKRVYGYTF | TGTGCCAGCAGCAACAAGCGCGTCTATGGCTACACCTTC
TRBD2 | TRBJ2-7 | TRBV9 | . | CASSVGLAVGEQYF | TGTGCCAGCAGCGTAGGGCTAGCGGTAGGCGAGCAGTACTTC
. | TRBJ1-4 | TRBV5-1 | few | CASSLTEATNEKLFF | TGCGCCAGCAGCTTAACTGAGGCAACTAATGAAAAACTGTTTTTT
. | TRBJ1-6 | TRBV7-9 | . | CASSLSSYNSPLHF | TGTGCCAGCAGCTTGAGCTCCTATAATTCACCCCTCCACTTT
TRBD1 | TRBJ1-4 | TRBV19 | . | CASSQHSGTGDEKLFF | TGTGCCAGTAGTCAACACTCCGGGACAGGGGATGAAAAACTGTTTTTT
. | TRBJ1-5 | TRBV10-3 | . | CAISEVGQLNQPQHF | TGTGCCATCAGTGAGGTGGGGCAGCTCAATCAGCCCCAGCATTTT
. | TRBJ1-5 | TRBV28 | once | CASRRQNSNQPQHF | TGTGCCAGCAGGAGACAGAATAGCAATCAGCCCCAGCATTTT
TRBD1 | TRBJ1-2 | TRBV19 | . | CASSIEDRNYTF | TGTGCCAGTAGTATAGAGGACAGGAACTACACCTTC
. | TRBJ2-2 | TRBV27 | . | CASSRSDREAGELFF | TGTGCCAGCAGCCGAAGCGACAGGGAGGCCGGGGAGCTGTTTTTT
. | TRBJ1-5 | TRBV5-1 | . | CASSLNGGSNQPQHF | TGCGCCAGCAGCTTGAATGGGGGGAGCAATCAGCCCCAGCATTTT
. | TRBJ1-5 | TRBV28 | . | CASNTGRQPQHF | TGTGCCAGCAACACAGGGCGTCAGCCCCAGCATTTT
TRBD1 | TRBJ1-4 | TRBV7-2 | once | CASSSRTGAGEKLFF | TGTGCCAGCAGCTCCCGGACAGGGGCTGGGGAAAAACTGTTTTTT